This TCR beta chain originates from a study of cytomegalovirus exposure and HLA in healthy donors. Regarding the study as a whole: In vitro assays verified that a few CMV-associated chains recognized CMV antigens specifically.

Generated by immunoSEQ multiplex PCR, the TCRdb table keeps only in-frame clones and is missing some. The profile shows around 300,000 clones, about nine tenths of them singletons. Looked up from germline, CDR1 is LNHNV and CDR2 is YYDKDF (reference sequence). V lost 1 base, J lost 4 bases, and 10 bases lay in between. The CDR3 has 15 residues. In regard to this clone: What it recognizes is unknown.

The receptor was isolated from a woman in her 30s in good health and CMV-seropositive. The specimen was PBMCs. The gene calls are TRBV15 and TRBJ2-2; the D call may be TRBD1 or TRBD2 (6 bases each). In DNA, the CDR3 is TGTGCCACCAGCAGAGGGGGGGCCAGCACCGGGGAGCTGTTTTTT. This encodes CATSRGGASTGELFF.